This T cell receptor beta chain originates from a study of T-cell reconstitution after alpha-beta-depleted transplantation in children. Germline loops: CDR1 MNHEY, CDR2 SVGEGT. There are 16 residues in the CDR3. Trimming took off 2 bases at V and 0 bases at J, with 13 bases between the two ends. There are a few counts of this clonotype. Its antigen is not known. Study-wide points: Reportedly, only several hundred clones from non-depleted graft cells drove alpha-beta T-cell counts at about two months. Some patients showed high day-60 TCRbeta diversity, which derived from surviving recipient T cells and thymic progenitors. The authors attributed T-cell counts and diversity one year after transplant mostly to newly produced T cells.

It was with unique molecular identifiers that the TCRbeta library was prepared. Using its own MiXCR run on the PCR reads, TCRdb lists one record per CDR3 protein. There are about a million distinct CDR3 sequences in the sample; about 30% occur only once, and over 25% lies in the top ten. The gene calls are TRBV6-2 or TRBV6-3 and TRBJ1-1; D might be TRBD1 (5 bases). The TCR originated in a boy less than two years old who had a stem cell transplant for SCID, so the T cells may come from the graft donor. This sample comprised PBMCs, mostly from graft donor cells, obtained 360 days after TCRalphabeta/CD19-depleted stem cell transplant. CDR3 sequence: CASSYGAVRLNTEAFF. CDR3 DNA: TGTGCCAGCAGTTACGGGGCAGTCCGACTGAACACTGAAGCTTTCTTT.